This T cell receptor (beta chain) was identified during a study of cytomegalovirus exposure and HLA in healthy donors. About the research overall: Early released data had around 89 million unique TCRs, all coming from HLA-typed donors.

Regarding this clone: Its cognate antigen is unknown.

PCR primers comprised 60 Vbeta and 13 Jbeta primers. The authors' processing: Approximately 11 million shared chains were among 80 million or so unique TCR beta chains counted in a later analysis. The assay was immunoSEQ multiplex PCR, and TCRdb's table has in-frame clones only and misses some. The V and J calls and clone size are taken from that table; D and trimming were inferred from the DNA. This sample has about 200,000 clones; 70% occur once, and the top ten carry around 3%. All donors participated as healthy donors of bone marrow. The CDR3 runs 16 residues. Trimming stripped 2 bases from V and 5 bases from J, with 15 bases between. CDR1 and CDR2 from the germline V gene are MNHEY and SMNVEV (reference sequence). Findings and limits, study-wide: The study flagged around 160 TCR beta chains as cytomegalovirus-associated.

This chain uses TRBV27 with TRBJ2-2; TRBD1 is a possible D gene (5 bases). The sequenced sample was PBMCs. The origin of this receptor is a man aged 35 to 55 in good health and CMV-seropositive. CDR3 residues: CASSLVFRAGTGELFF. DNA for the CDR3: TGTGCCAGCAGTTTAGTATTCAGGGCTGGAACCGGGGAGCTGTTTTTT.